This T cell receptor (beta chain) was documented in a study of cytomegalovirus exposure and HLA in healthy donors. Note on this clone: Its target is unknown.

Study observations and caveats: The listing of 150 or so TCR beta chains classed them as cytomegalovirus-associated. Approximately 18,000 TCR beta sequences were associated with HLA alleles at 0.05 false discovery rate in a later analysis. Fewer N-insertions (relative to the 666-donor mean) were reportedly seen in an Asian-associated ancestry cluster in a later analysis.

Use of 60 Vbeta and 13 Jbeta primers characterized the PCR. The protocol was immunoSEQ multiplex PCR, while the TCRdb copy is restricted to in-frame clones and leaves out a portion. The sample includes around 97,000 clones, approximately 9% seen only once; the top ten take around 5%. CDR3 length equals 15 residues. From germline, CDR1 is MDHEN and CDR2 SYDVKM. The junction had 8 bases not matched to a gene; V was cut back by 8 bases and J by 1 base. Nominally healthy donors were sampled, though unrecorded immune exposures were likely. Sequencing was carried out using PBMCs. This clonotype was obtained from a man in his forties or fifties in good health and CMV-seropositive. The chain uses TRBV28 and TRBJ1-1; 9 nucleotides match TRBD1. This CDR3 is CASCPGQGRNTEAFF. CDR3 nucleotides: TGTGCCAGCTGCCCGGGACAGGGCAGGAACACTGAAGCTTTCTTT.